The rows below give T cell receptor beta chains drawn from one sample of a study of CD8+CD57+ T cells in acquired aplastic anemia. Via MiXCR, TCRdb re-called the reads, giving one row per CDR3 protein. Among about 160,000 distinct CDR3 sequences, around half were seen once, and the ten largest hold approximately 2.8%. The sample was sorted CD4+, CD8+, or CD8+CD57+ T cells (not recorded which) from PBMCs. These receptor sequences come from a human donor with aplastic anemia. Both conserved end residues are part of each CDR3. Fields, in order: V gene, clone size, D gene, J gene, CDR3 protein, CDR3 DNA. A D gene is named only where the DNA matches it firmly. The size of a clone is reported for some rows only, either as once, few or many, or as a class for expanded clones.

TRBV7-2	NA	NA	TRBJ1-2	CASSPGFGGYTF	TGTGCCAGCAGCCCAGGGTTCGGCGGCTACACCTTC
TRBV12-3/TRBV12-4	many	NA	TRBJ2-1	CASSLSSLINEQFF	TGTGCCAGCAGTTTAAGTTCGCTCATCAATGAGCAGTTCTTC
TRBV4-3	NA	NA	TRBJ1-2	CASSPLRPIYGYTF	TGCGCCAGCAGCCCTTTAAGACCCATCTATGGCTACACCTTC
TRBV11-2	once	NA	TRBJ2-7	CASSLNRASSYEQYF	TGTGCCAGCAGCCTAAATCGGGCCAGTTCCTACGAGCAGTACTTC
TRBV19	many	TRBD1	TRBJ1-2	CASSIDTGGDYGYTF	TGTGCCAGTAGTATAGATACAGGGGGTGACTATGGCTACACCTTC
TRBV29-1	NA	NA	TRBJ2-3	CSVEERGPSDTQYF	TGCAGCGTTGAAGAACGAGGGCCCAGCGATACGCAGTATTTT
TRBV5-1	NA	NA	TRBJ2-7	CASSFSMGFQQGEQYF	TGCGCCAGCAGCTTTTCAATGGGATTTCAACAGGGTGAGCAGTACTTC
TRBV7-9	NA	NA	TRBJ2-7	CASSFQVNTYEQYF	TGTGCCAGCAGCTTCCAGGTTAATACCTACGAGCAGTACTTC
TRBV2	many	NA	TRBJ2-7	CASRPTGTSYEQYF	TGTGCCAGCAGGCCCACCGGGACATCCTACGAGCAGTACTTC
TRBV25-1	many	NA	TRBJ2-5	CASSQTGTQETQYF	TGTGCCAGCAGCCAGACAGGTACCCAAGAGACCCAGTACTTC
TRBV25-1	many	NA	TRBJ1-1	CATRGGTPGHEAFF	TGTGCCACCCGGGGAGGGACACCCGGGCATGAAGCTTTCTTT
TRBV19	many	TRBD2	TRBJ2-3	CASSMSGGPDTQYF	TGTGCCAGTAGTATGTCGGGGGGACCAGATACGCAGTATTTT
TRBV29-1	NA	TRBD1	TRBJ2-5	CSVAGQGLETQYF	TGCAGCGTAGCGGGACAGGGGTTGGAGACCCAGTACTTC
TRBV6-1	many	NA	TRBJ2-6	CASVRSGANVLTF	TGTGCCAGCGTTCGGTCTGGGGCCAACGTCCTGACTTTC
TRBV7-9	many	NA	TRBJ1-1	CASSLLDTEAFF	TGTGCCAGCAGCTTACTTGACACTGAAGCTTTCTTT
TRBV7-8	once	NA	TRBJ2-3	CASSILTDTQYF	TGTGCCAGCAGCATACTCACAGATACGCAGTATTTT
TRBV9	few	NA	TRBJ1-6	CASNPLGDSPLHF	TGTGCCAGCAATCCCCTAGGGGACTCACCCCTCCACTTT
TRBV5-6	many	NA	TRBJ1-5	CASSLAGVSQPQHF	TGTGCCAGCAGCTTGGCAGGGGTCAGTCAGCCCCAGCATTTT
TRBV7-2	NA	TRBD2	TRBJ2-7	CASSPGTSGIEQYF	TGTGCCAGCAGCCCTGGGACTAGCGGGATCGAGCAGTACTTC
TRBV20-1	few	TRBD2	TRBJ2-5	CSATSGGARETQYF	TGCAGTGCTACTAGCGGGGGGGCCCGTGAGACCCAGTACTTC
TRBV19	many	NA	TRBJ1-1	CASSIAGSGAFF	TGTGCCAGTAGTATAGCCGGGAGCGGAGCTTTCTTT
TRBV2	once	TRBD1	TRBJ2-7	CARGTGNTYEQYF	TGTGCCAGGGGGACAGGGAATACCTACGAGCAGTACTTC
TRBV29-1	NA	TRBD1	TRBJ2-7	CSSRGTGGHEQYF	TGCAGCAGTCGTGGGACAGGGGGACACGAGCAGTACTTC
TRBV19	NA	TRBD2	TRBJ2-3	CATRGLAGDTQYF	TGTGCCACAAGGGGACTAGCGGGAGATACGCAGTATTTT
TRBV5-1	NA	NA	TRBJ2-1	CASSTDTSSYNEQFF	TGCGCCAGCAGTACGGACACGAGCTCCTACAATGAGCAGTTCTTC
TRBV18	NA	TRBD1	TRBJ2-5	CASSPQQGAETQYF	TGTGCCAGCTCACCACAGCAGGGGGCGGAGACCCAGTACTTC
TRBV2	NA	NA	TRBJ2-1	CASSLGYPRGNEQFF	TGTGCCAGCAGTTTAGGGTACCCCCGGGGAAATGAGCAGTTCTTC
TRBV7-9	NA	NA	TRBJ1-1	CASRSSNTEAFF	TGTGCCAGCAGGTCCTCGAACACTGAAGCTTTCTTT
TRBV15	NA	TRBD2	TRBJ2-2	CATSKRDVNTGELFF	TGTGCCACCAGCAAGCGGGATGTCAACACCGGGGAGCTGTTTTTT